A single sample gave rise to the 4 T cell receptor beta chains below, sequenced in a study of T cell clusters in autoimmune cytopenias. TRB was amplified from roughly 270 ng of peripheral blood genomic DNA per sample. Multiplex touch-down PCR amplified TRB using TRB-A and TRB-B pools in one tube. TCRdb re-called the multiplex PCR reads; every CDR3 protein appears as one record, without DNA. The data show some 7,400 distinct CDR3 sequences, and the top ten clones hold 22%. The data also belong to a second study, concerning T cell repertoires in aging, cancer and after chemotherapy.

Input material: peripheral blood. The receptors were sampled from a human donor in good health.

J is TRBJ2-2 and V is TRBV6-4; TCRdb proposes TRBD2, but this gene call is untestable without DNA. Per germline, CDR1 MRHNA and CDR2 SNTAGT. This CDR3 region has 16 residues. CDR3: CASSDSLAGESGELFF.

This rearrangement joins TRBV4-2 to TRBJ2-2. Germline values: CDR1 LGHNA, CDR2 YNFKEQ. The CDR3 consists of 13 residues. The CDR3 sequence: CAGAMDLSGELFF.

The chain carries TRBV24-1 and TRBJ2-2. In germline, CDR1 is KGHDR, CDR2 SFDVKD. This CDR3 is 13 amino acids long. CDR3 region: CATSDLHTGELFF.

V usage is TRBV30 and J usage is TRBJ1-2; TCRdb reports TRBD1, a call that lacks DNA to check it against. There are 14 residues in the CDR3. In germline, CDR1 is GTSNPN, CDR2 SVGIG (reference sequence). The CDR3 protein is CAWGRDRANYGYTF.